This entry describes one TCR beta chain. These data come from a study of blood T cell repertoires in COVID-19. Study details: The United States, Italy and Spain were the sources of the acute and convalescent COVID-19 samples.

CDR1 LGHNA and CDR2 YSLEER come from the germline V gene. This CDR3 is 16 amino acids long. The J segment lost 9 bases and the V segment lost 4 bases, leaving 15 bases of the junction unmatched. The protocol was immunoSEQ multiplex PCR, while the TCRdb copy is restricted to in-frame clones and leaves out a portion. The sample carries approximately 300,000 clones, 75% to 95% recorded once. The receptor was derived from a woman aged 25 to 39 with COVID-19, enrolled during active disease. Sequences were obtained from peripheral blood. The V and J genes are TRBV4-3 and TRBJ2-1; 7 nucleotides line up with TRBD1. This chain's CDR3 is CASSLTGTASVSEQFF. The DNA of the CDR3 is TGCGCCAGCAGCCTAACCGGGACAGCCTCCGTCAGTGAGCAGTTCTTC.